One sample yielded the 21 T cell receptor beta chains listed below, sequenced in a study of blood T cell repertoires in COVID-19. Produced via immunoSEQ multiplex PCR; TCRdb's table is partial and in-frame only. This repertoire shows fewer than 65,000 clones, roughly four fifths found once; its top ten account for approximately 3.4%. Sequenced: peripheral blood. Receptors originate from a man in his sixties with acute or convalescent COVID-19.

This chain links TRBV27 with TRBJ2-3, with 7 bases identical to TRBD2. The CDR3 is 16 residues long. Germline CDR1 reads MNHEY; CDR2 reads SMNVEV (reference sequence). After removal of 2 bases from V and 2 bases from J, the junction contained 7 bases not matched to a gene. CDR3 DNA: TGTGCCAGCAGTTTACGAGGAGCGGGGCCCACAGATACGCAGTATTTT. This codes for CASSLRGAGPTDTQYF.

CDR3 nucleotides: TGTGCCAGCAGCTCGACAGTTAACACTGAAGCTTTCTTT. This codes for CASSSTVNTEAFF. This chain joins TRBV5-6 and TRBJ1-1; possibly TRBD1 for D (5 bases). Germline CDR1 SGHDT, CDR2 YYEEEE. The V and J ends lost 3 bases and 2 bases respectively, with 8 bases between them. The CDR3 has 13 residues.

Notes on this clone: One end of the junction fails to match germline, which may point to a read error. The rearrangement links TRBV5-6 to TRBJ2-1; weak D call: TRBD2 (6 bases). The CDR3 contains 13 residues. Germline V lookup: CDR1 SGHDT, CDR2 YYEEEE. CDR3 sequence: CASSLTSRRKDVF. Here the CDR3 DNA reads TGTGCCAGCAGCCTCACTAGCCGGCGGAAGGACGTCTTC.

In its sample, this clone was seen once. The chain combines TRBV11-2 with TRBJ2-6, with TRBD1 matching 8 bases. From germline, CDR1 is SGHAT and CDR2 FQNNGV. The CDR3 length is 17 residues. With 1 base clipped from V and 0 bases from J, the junction kept 2 bases outside the gene matches. The CDR3 coding sequence is TGTGCCAGCAGCTTAGCGACAGGGGCCTCTGGGGCCAACGTCCTGACTTTC. Translation: CASSLATGASGANVLTF.

V gene TRBV5-1 combines with J gene TRBJ2-3; weak D call: TRBD1 (6 bases). The CDR3 is 14 amino acids. Germline CDR1 reads SGHRS; CDR2 reads YFSETQ. V dropped 3 bases and J dropped 2 bases, with 10 bases sitting between them. In DNA, the CDR3 is TGCGCCAGCAGCTGGACAGTAAACACAGATACGCAGTATTTT. Amino acid sequence: CASSWTVNTDTQYF.

The chain joins TRBV28 to TRBJ1-2; 9 positions match TRBD1. Per the germline V gene, CDR1 is MDHEN and CDR2 is SYDVKM. J gave up 7 bases and V 1 base, and 4 bases lay outside the gene matches. This CDR3 region has 14 residues. The CDR3 region is CASSLFLTGGGYTF. The CDR3 nucleotides are TGTGCCAGCAGTTTATTCCTGACAGGGGGTGGCTACACCTTC.

The rearrangement uses TRBV2 and TRBJ2-5; the match to TRBD2 covers 8 bases. The V and J ends lost 3 bases and 5 bases, in that order; junction bases with no gene match: 5. Germline CDR1 reads SNHLY; CDR2 reads FYNNEI. The CDR3 has 14 residues. The CDR3 bases are TGTGCCAGCAGTGACACGGGCGGGAGGGAGACCCAGTACTTC. Translation: CASSDTGGRETQYF.

The chain links TRBV7-2 to TRBJ1-2, with D possibly TRBD1 on 5 matching bases. Germline CDR1 reads SGHTA; CDR2 reads FQGNSA. V was cut by 0 bases and J by 8 bases, with 13 bases left in between. The CDR3 is 14 amino acids. The CDR3 sequence: CASSLALGLEGYTF. The CDR3 bases are TGTGCCAGCAGCTTAGCCCTGGGACTTGAGGGCTACACCTTC.

This clone was counted only a few times. The chain combines TRBV5-6 with TRBJ2-5, with D perhaps matching TRBD1 (6 bases). Between the trimmed V and J ends, which lost 0 bases and 0 bases, there was a span of 15 bases. Germline V gene lookup returns CDR1 SGHDT and CDR2 YYEEEE. The CDR3 is made up of 17 amino acids. The CDR3 DNA sequence: TGTGCCAGCAGCTTGGCCGGGCAGGGGCGATACCAAGAGACCCAGTACTTC. This translates into CASSLAGQGRYQETQYF.

This chain uses TRBV2 with TRBJ1-1; the match to TRBD1 covers 9 bases. Germline V CDR1 and CDR2: SNHLY, FYNNEI. This CDR3 region has 15 residues. Unmatched junction bases numbered 6, after V lost 4 bases and J lost 3 bases. CDR3 coding DNA: TGTGCCAGCAGTGTTCAGGGACAGGGAGACACTGAAGCTTTCTTT. Its protein product is CASSVQGQGDTEAFF.

This chain uses TRBV18 with TRBJ1-6; TRBD1 is a possible D gene (5 bases). The CDR3 consists of 16 residues. Trimming took 3 bases from V and 7 from J, leaving 16 bases between them. Germline loops: CDR1 KGHSH, CDR2 LQKENI. Written as DNA, the CDR3 is TGTGCCAGCTCACCGTCCATGGGGGGAGCCAATTCACCCCTCCACTTT. Amino acid sequence: CASSPSMGGANSPLHF.

The gene calls are TRBV28 and TRBJ1-4; D is undetermined. This CDR3 is 17 amino acids long. Trimming cost V 4 bases and J 3 bases, with 18 bases left between them. CDR1 MDHEN and CDR2 SYDVKM come from the germline V gene. CDR3 nucleotides: TGTGCCAGCAGTTCGGTAGACCTTATGAGGTCTAATGAAAAACTGTTTTTT. Amino acid sequence: CASSSVDLMRSNEKLFF.

The chain uses TRBV18 and TRBJ2-7, with D possibly being TRBD2 (6 bases). The length of the CDR3 is 13 residues. Germline values: CDR1 KGHSH, CDR2 LQKENI. V was cut by 6 bases and J by 0 bases, with 9 bases left in between. The CDR3 nucleotides read TGTGCCAGCTCGCGGGACGTCTCCTACGAGCAGTACTTC. Amino acids: CASSRDVSYEQYF.

The chain employs TRBV5-1 and TRBJ2-3; 9 bases match TRBD2. Germline CDR1 and CDR2: SGHRS and YFSETQ. This CDR3 has 17 residues. With V trimmed by 0 bases and J by 4 bases, 9 bases remained unmatched. CDR3 region: CASSLEAAGGPADTQYF. DNA of the CDR3: TGCGCCAGCAGCTTGGAAGCCGCGGGGGGGCCGGCAGATACGCAGTATTTT.

CDR3 in DNA: TGTGCCAGCAGTACGAGGCAGGGTTCTGAGTCTTTCTTT. As protein: CASSTRQGSESFF. The genes are TRBV6-5 and TRBJ1-1; maybe TRBD1 (5 bases). The CDR3 loop spans 13 amino acids. CDR1 is MNHEY and CDR2 is SVGAGI in the germline V gene. V gave up 5 bases and J gave up 12 bases, with 19 bases separating them.

CDR3 loop: CASSIRVGGQETQYF. CDR3 nucleotide sequence: TGTGCCAGTAGTATTAGGGTCGGAGGTCAAGAGACCCAGTACTTC. This chain connects TRBV19 to TRBJ2-5; maybe TRBD2 (5 bases). CDR1 and CDR2 from the germline V gene are LNHDA and SQIVND (reference sequence). CDR3 length equals 15 residues. Trimming pared 3 bases from V and 2 bases from J, leaving 13 bases between.

V and J are TRBV28 and TRBJ2-7, with a possible D match to TRBD1 (7 bases). This CDR3 has 18 residues. The germline V gene has CDR1 MDHEN and CDR2 SYDVKM. The germline V and J ends were trimmed by 8 bases and 0 bases, with 26 bases remaining between them. CDR3 sequence: CASSSDRIEAGPSYEQYF. In nucleotides, the CDR3 is TGTGCCAGCTCCTCGGACAGGATCGAGGCGGGGCCCTCCTACGAGCAGTACTTC.

The chain joins TRBV27 to TRBJ2-6; a weak D match, TRBD2 (6 bases). Germline values: CDR1 MNHEY, CDR2 SMNVEV (reference sequence). CDR3 length: 16 amino acids. Trimming took off 5 bases at V and 0 bases at J, with 11 bases between the two ends. CDR3: CASSDWGDSGANVLTF. The DNA of the CDR3 is TGTGCCAGCAGTGATTGGGGGGACTCTGGGGCCAACGTCCTGACTTTC.

This clone was seen once. The J gene is TRBJ1-2, the V gene TRBV28; D is unresolved. Germline CDR1 is MDHEN and CDR2 is SYDVKM. CDR3 size: 15 residues. Trimming stripped 8 bases from V and 3 bases from J, with 19 bases between. The CDR3 reads CASRSPTLIYYGYTF. The CDR3 nucleotides read TGTGCCAGCCGTTCCCCCACCCTAATTTACTATGGCTACACCTTC.

The chain combines TRBV6-4 with TRBJ1-2; perhaps TRBD1 as D (5 bases). The V end was cut by 8 bases, the J end by 3 bases, with 16 bases between. Germline CDR1 and CDR2: MRHNA and SNTAGT. The CDR3 has 14 amino acids. CDR3 nucleotide sequence: TGTGCCAGCCGAACAGGCGGCGCGGACTATGGCTACACCTTC. Its protein is CASRTGGADYGYTF.

The V call is TRBV2, the J call TRBJ2-2; D perhaps matches TRBD1 (5 bases). Germline V CDR1 and CDR2: SNHLY, FYNNEI. The CDR3 spans 13 residues. Deletions cut 7 bases from V and 6 bases from J, with 12 bases between. The CDR3 reads CASIQGVAGELFF. The CDR3 region has the DNA TGTGCCAGCATCCAGGGTGTGGCCGGGGAGCTGTTTTTT.